These 27 T cell receptor beta chains originate from one sample sequenced in a study of shared clonotypes between healthy human individuals. Assay: immunoSEQ multiplex PCR; the TCRdb copy retains only in-frame clones and omits some. The sample lists about 510,000 clones; 90% to 96% were seen once. The specimen sequenced was naive CD4+ T cells sorted from blood. Subset: CD45RA+ positively selected. The source of these receptors is a woman aged 25 to 39 in good health.

V usage is TRBV5-7 and J usage is TRBJ2-2, with D maybe TRBD2 (5 bases). TRBV5-7 is flagged as an ORF with uncertain function. This CDR3 region has 15 residues. Trimming removed 3 bases from V and 4 bases from J, with 13 bases in between. CDR3 nucleotides: TGTGCCAGCAGCTCAGTTTGGACTCGCACCGGGGAGCTGTTTTTT. This sequence encodes CASSSVWTRTGELFF.

The chain recombines TRBV4-1 with TRBJ2-1; 12 positions agree with TRBD2. With 2 bases clipped from V and 4 bases from J, the junction kept 3 bases outside the gene matches. CDR3 length: 16 residues. In germline, CDR1 is MGHRA, CDR2 YSYEKL. The CDR3 bases are TGCGCCAGCAGCCAACTAGCGGGAGGGTTGTACAATGAGCAGTTCTTC. This gives the protein CASSQLAGGLYNEQFF.

The rearrangement uses TRBV5-1 and TRBJ1-1, with 7 bases fitting TRBD1. The V gene's germline CDR1 is SGHRS and CDR2 YFSETQ. This CDR3 is 14 amino acids long. The V segment lost 2 bases and the J segment 4 bases; nucleotides outside the gene matches: 5. The CDR3 region is CASSFQGEGTEAFF. The CDR3 DNA follows: TGCGCCAGCAGCTTCCAGGGGGAGGGCACTGAAGCTTTCTTT.

This clone was recorded only once. The chain couples TRBV28 to TRBJ2-7, with D perhaps given as TRBD1 or TRBD2 (7 bases each). Germline assignment: CDR1 MDHEN and CDR2 SYDVKM. V dropped 2 bases and J dropped 5 bases, with 16 bases sitting between them. The CDR3 is 15 amino acids. The CDR3 coding sequence is TGTGCCAGCAGTTTAGCCCAGGGGGGGGGAAACGAGCAGTACTTC. This gives the protein CASSLAQGGGNEQYF.

Written as DNA, the CDR3 is TGTGCCAGCAGCTATGGAGGTCCTAGCCGCGCCTACGAGCAGTACTTC. As protein: CASSYGGPSRAYEQYF. The chain couples TRBV7-9 to TRBJ2-7; D perhaps matches TRBD2 (5 bases). V was trimmed by 4 bases and J by 2 bases, leaving 18 bases between them. Per the germline V gene, CDR1 is SEHNR and CDR2 is FQNEAQ (reference sequence). The CDR3 is 16 amino acids. Full variable domain (rest looked up from reference TRBV7-9 and TRBJ2-7): DTGVSQNPRHKITKRGQNVTFRCDPISEHNRLYWYRQTLGQGPEFLTYFQNEAQLEKSRLLSDRFSAERPKGSFSTLEIQRTEQGDSAMYLCASSYGGPSRAYEQYFGPGTRLTVT.

The chain joins TRBV7-9 to TRBJ1-4; 7 bases agree with TRBD1. The CDR3 totals 15 residues. The V and J ends lost 5 bases and 2 bases, in that order; junction bases with no gene match: 5. CDR1 is SEHNR and CDR2 is FQNEAQ in the germline V gene (reference sequence). CDR3 residues: CASSLNRGTNEKLFF. CDR3 bases: TGTGCCAGCAGCCTCAACAGGGGCACTAATGAAAAACTGTTTTTT.

The CDR3 DNA is TGTGCCAGCAGCGACGCGGGACAGGGGATCTATGGCTACACCTTC. Translation gives CASSDAGQGIYGYTF. The chain links TRBV6-1 to TRBJ1-2; 10 bases agree with TRBD1. This CDR3 is 15 amino acids long. From germline, CDR1 is MNHNS and CDR2 SASEGT. The V gene end was trimmed by 6 bases and the J gene end by 4 bases; junction bases not matched to a gene: 8.

The chain combines TRBV10-3 with TRBJ2-3; 7 bases align to TRBD1. J lost 2 bases, V lost 8 bases, and 10 bases had no gene match. The CDR3 sequence is 15 residues long. CDR1 ENHRY and CDR2 SYGVKD come from the germline V gene. The DNA of the CDR3 is TGTGCCATCGGGGCACAGGGGTTTAACACAGATACGCAGTATTTT. This codes for CAIGAQGFNTDTQYF.

This sequence joins TRBV30 and TRBJ2-7; D not resolved. The germline gives CDR1 GTSNPN, CDR2 SVGIG (reference sequence). V lost 1 base and J lost 3, with 16 bases in between. The CDR3 totals 15 residues. CDR3 sequence (DNA): TGTGCCTGGAGTGGACCAGCTCCGCAAGTCTACGAGCAGTACTTC. Its translation: CAWSGPAPQVYEQYF.

The chain carries TRBV5-1 and TRBJ2-2; D unresolved. The CDR3 has 15 residues. With 0 bases removed from V and 4 bases from J, the gap between germline ends came to 10 bases. CDR1 is SGHRS, CDR2 YFSETQ, per germline. The CDR3 sequence is CASSLGHGPTGELFF. The CDR3 DNA reads TGCGCCAGCAGCTTGGGACACGGTCCCACCGGGGAGCTGTTTTTT.

Details on this clone: Other DNA sequences in this sample translate to the same CDR3. The chain carries TRBV5-1 and TRBJ2-5; D uncertain. The V and J ends lost 2 bases and 1 base respectively, with 3 bases between them. CDR1 is SGHRS, CDR2 YFSETQ, per germline. This CDR3 is 12 amino acids long. In DNA form, the CDR3 reads TGCGCCAGCAGCTTTCCCCAAGAGACCCAGTACTTC. Protein: CASSFPQETQYF.

The chain has TRBV5-4 and TRBJ2-1; 7 bases map to TRBD2. The CDR3 has 14 residues. The trim removed 0 bases at V and 10 bases at J, leaving 7 bases unmatched. Germline CDR1 is SGHNT and CDR2 is YYREEE (reference sequence). Written as DNA, the CDR3 is TGTGCCAGCAGCTTGGTTGGACTAGATAAAGAGCAGTTCTTC. This encodes CASSLVGLDKEQFF.

V gene TRBV11-2 combines with J gene TRBJ1-6; D gene ambiguous. Trimming took off 5 bases at V and 7 bases at J, with 12 bases between the two ends. The CDR3 is 14 residues long. Germline loops: CDR1 SGHAT, CDR2 FQNNGV. The CDR3 protein is CASSPGDRNSPLHF. Written as DNA, the CDR3 is TGTGCCAGCAGCCCCGGGGATCGGAATTCACCCCTCCACTTT.

The table lists this clone with a count of one. The chain employs TRBV5-6 and TRBJ2-7; a weak D match, TRBD1 (5 bases). CDR1 is SGHDT, CDR2 YYEEEE, per germline. Trimming took off 4 bases at V and 6 bases at J, with 11 bases between the two ends. This CDR3 contains 12 residues. CDR3 nucleotides: TGTGCCAGCAGCCGAGGACAACCCGAGCAGTACTTC. Amino acid sequence: CASSRGQPEQYF.

V is TRBV6-6 and J is TRBJ2-7, with D unresolved. Trimming took off 0 bases at V and 2 bases at J, with 8 bases between the two ends. In germline, CDR1 is MNHNY, CDR2 SVGAGI (reference sequence). The CDR3 consists of 14 residues. The DNA for the CDR3 is TGTGCCAGCAGTTACTCTAGGGAAACCTACGAGCAGTACTTC. It yields the protein CASSYSRETYEQYF.

The rearrangement uses TRBV5-1 and TRBJ2-7, with 10 bases identical to TRBD1. The CDR3 spans 15 residues. V lost 4 bases, J lost 3 bases, and 7 bases stayed unmatched. Germline V gene sequence: CDR1 SGHRS, CDR2 YFSETQ. This CDR3 reads CASSKSGTGDYEQYF. The CDR3 region has the DNA TGCGCCAGCAGCAAGTCCGGGACAGGGGACTACGAGCAGTACTTC.

The chain employs TRBV7-9 and TRBJ1-1, with D tentatively TRBD1 (6 bases). CDR3 length: 14 residues. Germline assignment: CDR1 SEHNR and CDR2 FQNEAQ (reference sequence). The V gene lost 3 bases and the J gene lost 4 bases, with 12 bases spanning the gap. In DNA form, the CDR3 reads TGTGCCAGCAGCTTGTCCGGGACAATCACTGAAGCTTTCTTT. Amino acid sequence: CASSLSGTITEAFF.

The chain has TRBV28 and TRBJ1-1; D uncertain. Looked up from germline, CDR1 is MDHEN and CDR2 is SYDVKM. Trimming took 6 bases from V and 1 from J, leaving 9 bases between them. The length of the CDR3 is 13 residues. For the CDR3, the DNA is TGTGCCAGCAGCCTAGACAAGAACACTGAAGCTTTCTTT. Translation: CASSLDKNTEAFF.

V and J are TRBV14 and TRBJ2-5; a weak D match, TRBD2 (6 bases). The CDR3 loop spans 15 amino acids. The germline V gene encodes CDR1 SGHDN and CDR2 FVKESK. V lost 4 bases and J lost 0, with 12 bases in between. Here the CDR3 reads CASSRGTGHQETQYF. The DNA of the CDR3 is TGTGCCAGCAGCCGCGGGACGGGTCACCAAGAGACCCAGTACTTC.

The genes are TRBV11-3 and TRBJ2-5; D unclear. The CDR3 sequence is 13 residues long. Per germline, CDR1 SGHNT and CDR2 YENEEA. V dropped 0 bases and J dropped 5 bases, with 7 bases sitting between them. CDR3 in amino acids: CASSLDYRETQYF. The CDR3 DNA reads TGTGCCAGCAGCTTAGACTACCGGGAGACCCAGTACTTC.

The chain combines TRBV28 with TRBJ2-7; 7 bases match TRBD1. Germline values: CDR1 MDHEN, CDR2 SYDVKM. This CDR3 spans 17 amino acids. V shed 6 bases and J 4 bases; nucleotides not matched to a gene: 18. CDR3 loop: CASSPPTGGRGMYEQYF. For the CDR3, the DNA is TGTGCCAGCAGCCCTCCAACGGGTGGCAGGGGGATGTACGAGCAGTACTTC.

The chain employs TRBV5-1 and TRBJ2-1; possibly TRBD1 or TRBD2 for D (5 bases each). V was trimmed by 7 bases and J by 6 bases, leaving 8 bases between them. The CDR3 sequence is 11 residues long. The germline CDR1 and CDR2 sequences are SGHRS and YFSETQ. This CDR3 reads CASGGVNEQFF. The CDR3 DNA reads as TGCGCCAGCGGGGGAGTCAATGAGCAGTTCTTC.

This clone was recorded only once. The rearrangement uses TRBV5-4 and TRBJ2-7; the D gene could be TRBD1 or TRBD2 (5 bases each). Per the germline V gene, CDR1 is SGHNT and CDR2 is YYREEE (reference sequence). CDR3 length: 14 residues. The V end lost 4 bases, the J end lost 3 bases, and 14 bases lay between the germline ends. The CDR3 sequence: CASSHRDGNYEQYF. Here the CDR3 DNA reads TGTGCCAGCAGCCACCGGGACGGGAACTACGAGCAGTACTTC.

The J gene is TRBJ2-1, the V gene TRBV19; 8 bases map to TRBD2. This CDR3 comprises 18 residues. V was pared by 1 base and J by 8 bases, with 16 bases of the junction left unmatched. Germline CDR1 LNHDA, CDR2 SQIVND (reference sequence). CDR3 coding DNA: TGTGCCAGTAGTATAGGGGTTGGTAGCGGGACTTATCTAGATGAGCAGTTCTTC. This codes for CASSIGVGSGTYLDEQFF.

The chain employs TRBV28 and TRBJ2-7; 7 bases are a match to TRBD2. V dropped 3 bases and J dropped 5; count of bases not matched to a gene: 22. CDR1 and CDR2 from the germline V gene are MDHEN and SYDVKM. This CDR3 contains 19 residues. The CDR3 spells CASSFYYSGSGTRPNEQYF. The CDR3 bases are TGTGCCAGCAGTTTTTATTATTCGGGAAGCGGGACGCGACCAAACGAGCAGTACTTC.

This chain uses TRBV13 with TRBJ2-3, with D possibly being TRBD2 (5 bases). The CDR3 length is 16 residues. CDR1 is PRHDT and CDR2 is FYEKMQ in the germline V gene (reference sequence). Trimming pared 0 bases from V and 7 bases from J, leaving 17 bases between. This CDR3 reads CASSLGLGSQRNTQYF. DNA for the CDR3: TGTGCCAGCAGCTTAGGCCTTGGGAGCCAGCGTAATACGCAGTATTTT.

The J gene is TRBJ1-1, the V gene TRBV5-1; D call uncertain. The CDR3 is made up of 14 amino acids. Germline lookup yields CDR1 SGHRS and CDR2 YFSETQ. Trimming took 4 bases from V and 2 from J, leaving 12 bases between them. The CDR3 bases are TGCGCCAGCAGCCCCCTGGGAGTTAACACTGAAGCTTTCTTT. Translation: CASSPLGVNTEAFF.